This T cell receptor (beta chain) was sequenced during a study of blood T cells in healthy people across ages. Study-level background: Template switching retrieved approximately one barcoded beta molecule for each two T cells.

As for this clonotype: Its target is unknown.

Study-wide results and caveats: For the donors, CMV status was unknown and possibly confounded expanded clonotype changes. Both naive CD4+ cell counts and diversity were greater in long-lived donors than in aged donors.

Sample-barcoded 5' priming and a J-beta primer mix drove a second PCR of roughly 7 to 11 cycles. Every sample returned 3 million or more CDR3-containing paired-end reads. MiXCR was run by TCRdb on the 5' RACE reads, yielding one entry per CDR3 protein. The sample has 780,000 or so distinct CDR3 sequences; approximately 60% are singletons. CDR3 size: 12 residues. Trimming pared 5 bases from V and 5 bases from J, leaving 12 bases between. Germline values: CDR1 DFQATT, CDR2 SNEGSKA (reference sequence). The chain employs TRBV20-1 and TRBJ2-5; D is possibly TRBD1 (5 bases). This sequence originates from a man aged 40-49 years in good health. The sequenced sample was blood. The CDR3 nucleotides read TGCAGTGCTCAGACAGTCTCGGAGACCCAGTACTTC. Translated: CSAQTVSETQYF.